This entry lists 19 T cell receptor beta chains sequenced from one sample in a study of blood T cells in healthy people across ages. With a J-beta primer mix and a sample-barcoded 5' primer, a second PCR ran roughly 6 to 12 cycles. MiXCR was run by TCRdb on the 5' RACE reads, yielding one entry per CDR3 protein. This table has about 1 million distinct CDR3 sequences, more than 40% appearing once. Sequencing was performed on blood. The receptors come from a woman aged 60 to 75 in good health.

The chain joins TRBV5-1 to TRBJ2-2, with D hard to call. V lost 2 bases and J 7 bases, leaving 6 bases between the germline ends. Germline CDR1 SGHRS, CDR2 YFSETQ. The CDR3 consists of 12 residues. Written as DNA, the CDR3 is TGCGCCAGCAGCTTAGCATTCGGGGAGCTGTTTTTT. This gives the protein CASSLAFGELFF.

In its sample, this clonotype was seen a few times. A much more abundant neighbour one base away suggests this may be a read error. The CDR3 nucleotides read TGTGCCAGCAGTGGCACGGGACAGGCTACAACTGAGCAGTTCTTC. This gives the protein CASSGTGQATTEQFF. The chain combines TRBV2 with TRBJ2-1; 8 bases map to TRBD1. The CDR3 contains 15 residues. CDR1 is SNHLY and CDR2 is FYNNEI in the germline V gene. The ends lost 4 bases at V and 9 bases at J; junction bases unmatched: 11.

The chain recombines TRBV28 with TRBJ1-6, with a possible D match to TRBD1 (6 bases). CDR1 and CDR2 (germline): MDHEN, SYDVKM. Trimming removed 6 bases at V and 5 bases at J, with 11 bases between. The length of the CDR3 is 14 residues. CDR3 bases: TGTGCCAGCAGACCGGGACACAATAATTCACCCCTCCACTTT. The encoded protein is CASRPGHNNSPLHF.

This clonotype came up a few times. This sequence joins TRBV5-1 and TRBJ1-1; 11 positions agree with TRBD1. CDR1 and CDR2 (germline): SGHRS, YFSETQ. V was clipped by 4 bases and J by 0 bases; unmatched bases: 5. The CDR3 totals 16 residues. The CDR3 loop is CASSPGTGGMNTEAFF. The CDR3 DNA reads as TGCGCCAGCAGCCCCGGGACAGGGGGTATGAACACTGAAGCTTTCTTT.

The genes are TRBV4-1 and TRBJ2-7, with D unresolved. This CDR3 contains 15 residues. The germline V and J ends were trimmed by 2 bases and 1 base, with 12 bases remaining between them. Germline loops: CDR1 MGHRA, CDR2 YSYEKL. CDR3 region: CASSQIPTASYEQYF. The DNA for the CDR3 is TGCGCCAGCAGCCAAATACCAACAGCGTCCTACGAGCAGTACTTC.

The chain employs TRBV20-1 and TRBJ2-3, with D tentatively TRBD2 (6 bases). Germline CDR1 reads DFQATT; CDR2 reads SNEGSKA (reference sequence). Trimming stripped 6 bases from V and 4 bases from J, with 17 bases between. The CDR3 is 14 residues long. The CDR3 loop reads CSARATRRADTQYF. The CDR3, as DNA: TGCAGTGCGCGAGCGACCCGGAGGGCAGATACGCAGTATTTT.

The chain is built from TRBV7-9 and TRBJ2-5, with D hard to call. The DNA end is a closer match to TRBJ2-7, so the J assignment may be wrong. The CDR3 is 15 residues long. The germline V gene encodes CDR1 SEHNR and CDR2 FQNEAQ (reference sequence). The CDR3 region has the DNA TGTGCCAGCAGCTCTACCACCGGGCCCACCTCCGAGCAGTACTTC. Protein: CASSSTTGPTSEQYF.

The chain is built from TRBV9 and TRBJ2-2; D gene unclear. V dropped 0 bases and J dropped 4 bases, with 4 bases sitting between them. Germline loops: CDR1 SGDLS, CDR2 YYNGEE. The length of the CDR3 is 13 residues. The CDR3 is CASSVVSTGELFF. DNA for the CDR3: TGTGCCAGCAGCGTAGTGAGCACCGGGGAGCTGTTTTTT.

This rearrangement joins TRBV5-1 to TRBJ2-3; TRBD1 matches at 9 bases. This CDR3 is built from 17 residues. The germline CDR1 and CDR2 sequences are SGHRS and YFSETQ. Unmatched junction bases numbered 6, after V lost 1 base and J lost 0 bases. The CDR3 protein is CASSLTGGQRSTDTQYF. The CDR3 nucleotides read TGCGCCAGCAGCTTGACAGGGGGCCAACGTAGCACAGATACGCAGTATTTT.

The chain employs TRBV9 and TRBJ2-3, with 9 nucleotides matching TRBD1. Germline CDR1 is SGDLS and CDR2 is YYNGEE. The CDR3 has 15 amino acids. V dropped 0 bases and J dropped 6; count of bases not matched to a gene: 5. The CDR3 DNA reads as TGTGCCAGCAGCGTAGATGGGGACAGGGCTGATACGCAGTATTTT. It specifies CASSVDGDRADTQYF.

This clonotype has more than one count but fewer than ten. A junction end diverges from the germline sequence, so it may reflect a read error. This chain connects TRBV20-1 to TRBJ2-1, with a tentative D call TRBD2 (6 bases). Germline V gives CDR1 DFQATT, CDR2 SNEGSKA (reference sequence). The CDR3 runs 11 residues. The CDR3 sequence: CRGGVGNEQFF. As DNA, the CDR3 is TGTAGAGGAGGGGTGGGGAATGAGCAGTTCTTC.

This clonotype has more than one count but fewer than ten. CDR3 residues: CASSLRGASPLHF. In DNA, the CDR3 is TGTGCCAGCAGTTTGCGGGGAGCTTCACCCCTCCACTTT. V usage is TRBV12-3 or TRBV12-4 and J usage is TRBJ1-6; no clear D. V was pared by 3 bases and J by 9 bases, with 9 bases between. The CDR3 runs 13 residues.

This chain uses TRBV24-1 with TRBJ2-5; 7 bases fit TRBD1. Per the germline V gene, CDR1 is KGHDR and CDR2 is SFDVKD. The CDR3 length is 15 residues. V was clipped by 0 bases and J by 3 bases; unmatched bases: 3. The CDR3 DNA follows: TGTGCCACCAGTGATTTGGCGACAGGGAAAGAGACCCAGTACTTC. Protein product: CATSDLATGKETQYF.

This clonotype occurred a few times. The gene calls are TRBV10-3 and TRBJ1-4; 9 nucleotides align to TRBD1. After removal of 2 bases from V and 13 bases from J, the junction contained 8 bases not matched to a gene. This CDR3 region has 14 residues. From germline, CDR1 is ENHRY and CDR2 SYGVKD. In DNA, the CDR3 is TGTGCCATCAGTGAGGCCGGGACAGGGAAAGGACTGTTTTTT. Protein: CAISEAGTGKGLFF.

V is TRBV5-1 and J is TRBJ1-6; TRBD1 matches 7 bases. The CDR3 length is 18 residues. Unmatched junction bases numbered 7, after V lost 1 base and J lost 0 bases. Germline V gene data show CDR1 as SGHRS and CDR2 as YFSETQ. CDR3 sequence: CASSLKGTDSSYNSPLHF. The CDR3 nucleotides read TGCGCCAGCAGCTTGAAAGGGACAGATAGCTCCTATAATTCACCCCTCCACTTT.

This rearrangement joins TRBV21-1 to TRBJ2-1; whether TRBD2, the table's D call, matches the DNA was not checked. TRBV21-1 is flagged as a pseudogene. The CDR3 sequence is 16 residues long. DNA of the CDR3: TGTGCCAGCAGCAACAGTAGCGGACCCTCCTACAATGAGCAGTTCTTC. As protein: CASSNSSGPSYNEQFF.

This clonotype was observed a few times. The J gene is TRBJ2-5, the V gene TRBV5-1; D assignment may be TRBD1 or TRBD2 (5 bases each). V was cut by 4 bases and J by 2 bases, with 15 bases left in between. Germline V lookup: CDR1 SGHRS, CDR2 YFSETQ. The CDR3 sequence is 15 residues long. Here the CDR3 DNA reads TGCGCCAGCAGCCCCGGTGATGGGGGACAAGAGACCCAGTACTTC. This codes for CASSPGDGGQETQYF.

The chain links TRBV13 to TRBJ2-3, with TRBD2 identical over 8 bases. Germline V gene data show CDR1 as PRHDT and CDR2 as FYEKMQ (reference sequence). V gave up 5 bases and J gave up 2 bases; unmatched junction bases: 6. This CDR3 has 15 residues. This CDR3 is CASSPYSGITDTQYF. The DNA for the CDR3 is TGTGCCAGCAGCCCTTATAGCGGGATCACAGATACGCAGTATTTT.

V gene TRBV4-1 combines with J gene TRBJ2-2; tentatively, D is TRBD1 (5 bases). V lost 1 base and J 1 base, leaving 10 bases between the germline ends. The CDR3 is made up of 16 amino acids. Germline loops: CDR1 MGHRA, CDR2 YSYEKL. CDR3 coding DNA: TGCGCCAGCAGCCAAGGGGCAGGGCTGAACACCGGGGAGCTGTTTTTT. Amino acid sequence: CASSQGAGLNTGELFF.